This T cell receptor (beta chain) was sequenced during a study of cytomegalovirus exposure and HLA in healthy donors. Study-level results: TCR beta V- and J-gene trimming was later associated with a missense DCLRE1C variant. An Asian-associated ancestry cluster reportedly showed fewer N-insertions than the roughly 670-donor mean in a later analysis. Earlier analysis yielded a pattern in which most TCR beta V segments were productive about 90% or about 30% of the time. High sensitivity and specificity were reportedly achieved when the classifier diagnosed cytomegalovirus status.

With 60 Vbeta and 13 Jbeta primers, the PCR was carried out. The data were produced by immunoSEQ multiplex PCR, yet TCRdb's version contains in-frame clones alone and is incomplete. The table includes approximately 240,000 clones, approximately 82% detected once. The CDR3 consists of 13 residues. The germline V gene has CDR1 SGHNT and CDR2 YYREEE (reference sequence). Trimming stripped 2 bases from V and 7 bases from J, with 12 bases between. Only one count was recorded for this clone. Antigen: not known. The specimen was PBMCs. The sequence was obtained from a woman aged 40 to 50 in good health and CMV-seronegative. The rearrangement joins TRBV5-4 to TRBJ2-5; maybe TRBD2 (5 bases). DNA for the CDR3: TGTGCCAGCAGCTTCACGAACCGGGGGACCCAGTACTTC. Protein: CASSFTNRGTQYF.